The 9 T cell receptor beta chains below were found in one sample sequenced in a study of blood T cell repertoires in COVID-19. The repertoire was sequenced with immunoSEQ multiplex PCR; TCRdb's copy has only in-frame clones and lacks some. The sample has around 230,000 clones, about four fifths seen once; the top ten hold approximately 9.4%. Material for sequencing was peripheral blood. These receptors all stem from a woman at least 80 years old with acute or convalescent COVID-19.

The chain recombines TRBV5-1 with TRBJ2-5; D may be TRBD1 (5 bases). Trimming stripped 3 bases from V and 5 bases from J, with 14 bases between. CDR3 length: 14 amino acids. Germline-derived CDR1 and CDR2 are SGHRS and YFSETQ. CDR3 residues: CASSSALGQETQYF. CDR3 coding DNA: TGCGCCAGCAGCTCCGCGCTGGGGCAGGAGACCCAGTACTTC.

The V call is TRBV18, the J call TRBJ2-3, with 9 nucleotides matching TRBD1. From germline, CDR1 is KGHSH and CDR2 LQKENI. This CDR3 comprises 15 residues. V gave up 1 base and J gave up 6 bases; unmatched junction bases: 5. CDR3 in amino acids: CASSPQQGAGDTQYF. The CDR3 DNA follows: TGTGCCAGCTCACCACAACAGGGGGCCGGGGATACGCAGTATTTT.

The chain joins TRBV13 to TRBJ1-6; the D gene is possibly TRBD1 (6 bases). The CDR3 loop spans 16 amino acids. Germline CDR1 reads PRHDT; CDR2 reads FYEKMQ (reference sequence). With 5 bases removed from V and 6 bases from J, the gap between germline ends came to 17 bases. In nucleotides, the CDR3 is TGTGCCAGCAGCCTTGCGACAGGAAACCTTAATTCACCCCTCCACTTT. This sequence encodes CASSLATGNLNSPLHF.

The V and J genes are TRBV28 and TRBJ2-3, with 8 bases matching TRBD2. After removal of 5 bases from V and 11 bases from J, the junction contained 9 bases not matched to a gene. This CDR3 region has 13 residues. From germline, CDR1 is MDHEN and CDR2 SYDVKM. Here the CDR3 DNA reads TGTGCCAGCAGTACACCTCCAAGCGGGGGGCAGTATTTT. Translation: CASSTPPSGGQYF.

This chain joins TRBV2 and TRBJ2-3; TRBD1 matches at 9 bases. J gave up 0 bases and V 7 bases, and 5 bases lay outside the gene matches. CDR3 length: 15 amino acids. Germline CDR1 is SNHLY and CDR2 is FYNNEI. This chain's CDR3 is CASTLGQGSTDTQYF. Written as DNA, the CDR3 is TGTGCCAGCACCCTAGGACAGGGGAGCACAGATACGCAGTATTTT.

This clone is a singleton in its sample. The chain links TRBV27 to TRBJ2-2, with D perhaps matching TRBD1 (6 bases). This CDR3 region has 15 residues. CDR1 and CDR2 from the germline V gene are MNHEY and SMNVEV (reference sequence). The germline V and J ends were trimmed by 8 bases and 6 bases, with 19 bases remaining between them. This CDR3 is CASLSRAGAAGELFF. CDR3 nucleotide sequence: TGTGCCAGCTTATCCCGGGCAGGGGCGGCCGGGGAGCTGTTTTTT.

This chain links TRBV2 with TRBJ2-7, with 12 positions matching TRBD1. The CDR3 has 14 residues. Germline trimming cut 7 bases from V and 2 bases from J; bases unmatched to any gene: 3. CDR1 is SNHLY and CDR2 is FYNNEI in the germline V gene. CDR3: CASIRDRGPYEQYF. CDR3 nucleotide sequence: TGTGCCAGCATCCGGGACAGGGGGCCCTACGAGCAGTACTTC.

The CDR3 loop reads CASSLVTGYTEAFF. The CDR3 nucleotides are TGTGCCAGCAGCTTAGTGACGGGGTACACTGAAGCTTTCTTT. J is TRBJ1-1 and V is TRBV7-9; D gene unclear. Germline CDR1 is SEHNR and CDR2 is FQNEAQ (reference sequence). V lost 1 base and J 3 bases, leaving 9 bases between the germline ends. The CDR3 loop spans 14 amino acids.

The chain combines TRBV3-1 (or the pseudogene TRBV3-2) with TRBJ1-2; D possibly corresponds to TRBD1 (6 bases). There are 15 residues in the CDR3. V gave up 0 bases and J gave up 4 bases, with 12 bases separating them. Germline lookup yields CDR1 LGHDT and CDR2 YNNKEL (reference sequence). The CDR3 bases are TGTGCCAGCAGCCAAGATGCGAGGGGGATCTATGGCTACACCTTC. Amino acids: CASSQDARGIYGYTF.